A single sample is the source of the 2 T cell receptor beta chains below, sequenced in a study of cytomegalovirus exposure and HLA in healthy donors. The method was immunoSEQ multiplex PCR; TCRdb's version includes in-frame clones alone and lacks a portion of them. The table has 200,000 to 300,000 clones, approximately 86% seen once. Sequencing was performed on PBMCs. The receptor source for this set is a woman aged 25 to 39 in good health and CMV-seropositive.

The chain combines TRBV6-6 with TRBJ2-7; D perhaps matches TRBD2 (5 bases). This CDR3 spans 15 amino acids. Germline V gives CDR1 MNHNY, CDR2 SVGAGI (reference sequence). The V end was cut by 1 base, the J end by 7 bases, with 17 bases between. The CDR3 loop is CASSYYTGDPGEQYF. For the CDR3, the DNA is TGTGCCAGCAGTTACTATACCGGGGATCCGGGAGAGCAGTACTTC.

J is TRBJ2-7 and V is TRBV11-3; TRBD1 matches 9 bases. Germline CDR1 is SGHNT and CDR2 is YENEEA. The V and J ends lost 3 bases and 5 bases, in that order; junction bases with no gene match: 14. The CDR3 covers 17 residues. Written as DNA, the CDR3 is TGTGCCAGCAGCTTGAATCGGTACAGGGGGCGCTTTGACGAGCAGTACTTC. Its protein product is CASSLNRYRGRFDEQYF. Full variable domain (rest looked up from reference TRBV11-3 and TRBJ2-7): EAGVVQSPRYKIIEKKQPVAFWCNPISGHNTLYWYLQNLGQGPELLIRYENEEAVDDSQLPKDRFSAERLKGVDSTLKIQPAELGDSAVYLCASSLNRYRGRFDEQYFGPGTRLTVT.